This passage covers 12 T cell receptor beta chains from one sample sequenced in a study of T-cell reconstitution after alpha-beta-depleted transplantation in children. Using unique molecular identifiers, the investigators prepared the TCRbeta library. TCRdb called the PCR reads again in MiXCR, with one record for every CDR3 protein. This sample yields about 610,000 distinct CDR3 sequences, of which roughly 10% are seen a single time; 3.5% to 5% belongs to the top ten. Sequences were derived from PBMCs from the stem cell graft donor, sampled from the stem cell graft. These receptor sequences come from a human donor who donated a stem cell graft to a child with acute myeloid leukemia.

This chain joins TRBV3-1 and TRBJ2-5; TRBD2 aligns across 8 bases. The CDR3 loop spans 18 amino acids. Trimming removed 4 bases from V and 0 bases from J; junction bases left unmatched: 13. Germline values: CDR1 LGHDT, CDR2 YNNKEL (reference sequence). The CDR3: CASSLRDGSGGYQETQYF. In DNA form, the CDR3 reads TGTGCCAGCAGCCTAAGAGATGGGAGCGGGGGTTACCAAGAGACCCAGTACTTC.

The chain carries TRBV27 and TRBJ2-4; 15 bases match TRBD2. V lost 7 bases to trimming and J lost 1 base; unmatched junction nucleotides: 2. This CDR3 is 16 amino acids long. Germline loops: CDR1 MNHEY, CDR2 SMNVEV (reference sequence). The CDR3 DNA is TGTGCCAGCACCGGGACTAGCGGGAGGGCCAAAAACATTCAGTACTTC. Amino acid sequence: CASTGTSGRAKNIQYF.

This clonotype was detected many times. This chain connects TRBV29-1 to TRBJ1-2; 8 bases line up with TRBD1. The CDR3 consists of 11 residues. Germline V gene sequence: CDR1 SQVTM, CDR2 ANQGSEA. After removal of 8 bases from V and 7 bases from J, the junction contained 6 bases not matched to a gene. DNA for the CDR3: TGCAGCTCAAAGACAGGGGTTGGCTACACCTTC. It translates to CSSKTGVGYTF.

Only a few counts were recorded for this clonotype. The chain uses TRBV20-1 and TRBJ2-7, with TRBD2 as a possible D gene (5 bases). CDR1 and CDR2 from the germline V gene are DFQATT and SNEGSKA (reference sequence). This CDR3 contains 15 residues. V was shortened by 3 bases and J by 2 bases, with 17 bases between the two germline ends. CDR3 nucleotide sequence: TGCAGTGCTAGTTCGAGGGCACGCACCCCCTACGAGCAGTACTTC. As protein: CSASSRARTPYEQYF.

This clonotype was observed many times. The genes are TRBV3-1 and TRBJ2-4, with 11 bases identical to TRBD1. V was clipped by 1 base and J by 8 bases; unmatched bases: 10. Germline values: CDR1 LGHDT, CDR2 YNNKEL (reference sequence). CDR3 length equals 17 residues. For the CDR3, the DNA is TGTGCCAGCAGCCAAGCCTCGGACAGGGGGCGTAGAGACATTCAGTACTTC. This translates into CASSQASDRGRRDIQYF.

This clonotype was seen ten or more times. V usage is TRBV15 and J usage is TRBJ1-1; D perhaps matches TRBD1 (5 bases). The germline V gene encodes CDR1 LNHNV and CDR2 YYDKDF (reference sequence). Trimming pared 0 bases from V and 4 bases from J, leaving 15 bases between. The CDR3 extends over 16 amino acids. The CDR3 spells CATSRDLVLGGTEAFF. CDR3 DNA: TGTGCCACCAGCAGAGACCTCGTATTGGGGGGCACTGAAGCTTTCTTT.

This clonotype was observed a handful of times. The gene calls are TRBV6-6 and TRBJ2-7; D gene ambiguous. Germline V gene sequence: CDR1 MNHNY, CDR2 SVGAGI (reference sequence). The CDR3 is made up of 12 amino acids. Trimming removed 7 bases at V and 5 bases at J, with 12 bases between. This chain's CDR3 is CASTSATDEQYF. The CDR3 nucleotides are TGTGCCAGCACATCGGCCACGGACGAGCAGTACTTC.

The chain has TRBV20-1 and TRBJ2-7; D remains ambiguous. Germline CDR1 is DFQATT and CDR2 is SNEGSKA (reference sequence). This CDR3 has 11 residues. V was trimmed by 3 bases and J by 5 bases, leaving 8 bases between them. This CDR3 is CSASRPDEQYF. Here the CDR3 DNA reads TGCAGTGCTAGCCGGCCCGACGAGCAGTACTTC.

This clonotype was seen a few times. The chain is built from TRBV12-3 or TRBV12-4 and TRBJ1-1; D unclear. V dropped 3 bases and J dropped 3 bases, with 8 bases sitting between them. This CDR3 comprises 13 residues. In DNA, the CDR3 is TGTGCCAGCAGTTTTGGCAGCCACACTGAAGCTTTCTTT. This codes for CASSFGSHTEAFF.

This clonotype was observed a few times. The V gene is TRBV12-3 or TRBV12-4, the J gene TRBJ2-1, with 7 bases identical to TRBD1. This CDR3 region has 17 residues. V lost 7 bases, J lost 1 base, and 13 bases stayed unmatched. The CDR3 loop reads CASTPGVRGQSYNEQFF. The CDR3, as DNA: TGTGCCAGCACCCCCGGGGTCAGGGGACAGTCCTACAATGAGCAGTTCTTC.

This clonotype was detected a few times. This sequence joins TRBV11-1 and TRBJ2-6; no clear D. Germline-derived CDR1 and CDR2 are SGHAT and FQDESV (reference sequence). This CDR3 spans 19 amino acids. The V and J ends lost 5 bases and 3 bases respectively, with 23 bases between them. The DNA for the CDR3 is TGTGCCAGCAGCCCTAGTACTACGGGTAGCCCCTTTGGGGCCAACGTCCTGACTTTC. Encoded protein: CASSPSTTGSPFGANVLTF.

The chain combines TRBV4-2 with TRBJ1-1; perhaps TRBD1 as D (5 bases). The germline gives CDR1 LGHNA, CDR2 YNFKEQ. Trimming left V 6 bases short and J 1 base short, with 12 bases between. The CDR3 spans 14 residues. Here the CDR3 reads CASRSGTANTEAFF. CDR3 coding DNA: TGTGCCAGCAGGTCCGGGACGGCGAACACTGAAGCTTTCTTT.